This entry lists 23 T cell receptor beta chains sequenced from one sample in a study of CD4 T cell repertoires in COVID-19. These memory T cells were uncultured and sequenced directly after ex vivo isolation. Sequencing used immunoSEQ multiplex PCR; TCRdb keeps in-frame clones, though not all of them. The repertoire has over 20,000 clones, roughly 87% of them found once; the top ten carry roughly 0.59%. Source: central memory CD4+ T cells from blood, taken before the COVID-19 pandemic. The receptor source for this set is a human donor who had COVID-19.

The rearrangement links TRBV5-1 to TRBJ1-2; D call uncertain. V lost 0 bases and J 0 bases, leaving 6 bases between the germline ends. The V gene's germline CDR1 is SGHRS and CDR2 YFSETQ. This CDR3 comprises 14 residues. The CDR3 region has the DNA TGCGCCAGCAGCTTGGACGACACTAACTATGGCTACACCTTC. Its translation is CASSLDDTNYGYTF. Combining the CDR3 with reference TRBV5-1 and TRBJ1-2 gives the whole variable domain KAGVTQTPRYLIKTRGQQVTLSCSPISGHRSVSWYQQTPGQGLQFLFEYFSETQRNKGNFPGRFSGRQFSNSRSEMNVSTLELGDSALYLCASSLDDTNYGYTFGSGTRLTVV.

This chain links TRBV5-4 with TRBJ2-3; 9 bases are a match to TRBD2. The CDR3 is made up of 14 amino acids. Germline CDR1 and CDR2: SGHNT and YYREEE (reference sequence). The V and J ends lost 4 bases and 5 bases, in that order; junction bases with no gene match: 5. CDR3: CASSEKTSGDTQYF. The CDR3 nucleotides are TGTGCCAGCAGCGAAAAGACTAGCGGAGATACGCAGTATTTT.

The chain couples TRBV6-1 to TRBJ1-2; the D gene is possibly TRBD1 (5 bases). This CDR3 spans 14 amino acids. The V and J ends lost 6 bases and 2 bases respectively, with 13 bases between them. Germline CDR1 is MNHNS and CDR2 is SASEGT. The CDR3 here is CASRTATVNYGYTF. CDR3 sequence (DNA): TGTGCCAGCAGGACGGCGACAGTGAACTATGGCTACACCTTC.

This chain joins TRBV7-2 and TRBJ2-7; 10 bases are a match to TRBD2. Germline CDR1 reads SGHTA; CDR2 reads FQGNSA. CDR3 size: 14 residues. The J segment lost 6 bases and the V segment lost 3 bases, leaving 5 bases of the junction unmatched. The CDR3 is CASSFSSGSGEQYF. The DNA for the CDR3 is TGTGCCAGCAGCTTTTCTAGCGGGAGCGGCGAGCAGTACTTC.

The chain combines TRBV28 with TRBJ2-3; 13 nucleotides agree with TRBD2. V dropped 4 bases and J dropped 6; count of bases not matched to a gene: 7. Germline lookup yields CDR1 MDHEN and CDR2 SYDVKM. The CDR3 covers 16 residues. The CDR3 region is CASSSRTSGSPDTQYF. The CDR3 DNA reads TGTGCCAGCAGTTCCCGGACTAGCGGGAGTCCGGATACGCAGTATTTT.

This chain uses TRBV19 with TRBJ1-5; TRBD1 might be the D (5 bases). V lost 6 bases and J 7 bases, leaving 16 bases between the germline ends. Per germline, CDR1 LNHDA and CDR2 SQIVND (reference sequence). The CDR3 loop spans 14 amino acids. This CDR3 is CASSQAAGIQPQHF. In DNA form, the CDR3 reads TGTGCCAGTAGCCAAGCCGCAGGGATCCAGCCCCAGCATTTT. The entire variable domain, with the rest obtained from reference TRBV19 and TRBJ1-5, is as follows: DGGITQSPKYLFRKEGQNVTLSCEQNLNHDAMYWYRQDPGQGLRLIYYSQIVNDFQKGDIAEGYSVSREKKESFPLTVTSAQKNPTAFYLCASSQAAGIQPQHFGDGTRLSIL.

The chain uses TRBV11-1 and TRBJ2-7, with D uncertain. Germline CDR1 and CDR2: SGHAT and FQDESV (reference sequence). This CDR3 has 15 amino acids. V dropped 8 bases and J dropped 5 bases, with 22 bases sitting between them. DNA for the CDR3: TGTGCCAGCGCGATATCAGACTTCGGTTGGGACGAGCAGTACTTC. The encoded protein is CASAISDFGWDEQYF.

V and J are TRBV6-1 and TRBJ1-5; D is unresolved. The germline V gene encodes CDR1 MNHNS and CDR2 SASEGT. The V and J ends lost 0 bases and 6 bases respectively, with 6 bases between them. The CDR3 covers 13 residues. The CDR3 coding sequence is TGTGCCAGCAGTGAAGCTTTATCTCAGCCCCAGCATTTT. This translates into CASSEALSQPQHF.

This chain connects TRBV6-4 to TRBJ1-1; 7 bases line up with TRBD1. CDR1 is MRHNA and CDR2 is SNTAGT in the germline V gene. Losses at the gene ends were 7 bases for V and 1 base for J; bases not matched to a gene: 6. The CDR3 extends over 14 amino acids. The chain's CDR3 is CASKPGQSNTEAFF. CDR3 in DNA: TGTGCCAGCAAACCGGGACAGTCGAACACTGAAGCTTTCTTT.

This rearrangement joins TRBV7-9 to TRBJ2-7, with 9 bases lining up with TRBD1. Looked up from germline, CDR1 is SEHNR and CDR2 is FQNEAQ (reference sequence). V dropped 5 bases and J dropped 7; count of bases not matched to a gene: 6. The CDR3 consists of 13 residues. The CDR3 here is CASSRDRVWEQYF. In DNA, the CDR3 is TGTGCCAGCAGCAGGGACAGGGTGTGGGAGCAGTACTTC.

This chain joins TRBV4-1 and TRBJ1-2; 7 bases are a match to TRBD1. Germline V gene lookup returns CDR1 MGHRA and CDR2 YSYEKL. This CDR3 contains 17 residues. Trimming removed 0 bases from V and 4 bases from J; junction bases left unmatched: 11. CDR3 bases: TGCGCCAGCAGCCAAGACACCCAGTACAGGGGCCGCTATGGCTACACCTTC. Residues: CASSQDTQYRGRYGYTF.

V usage is TRBV6-5 and J usage is TRBJ1-2; 7 bases are a match to TRBD1. V trimming: 5 bases; J trimming: 5 bases; junction bases outside the gene matches: 11. Germline V gives CDR1 MNHEY, CDR2 SVGAGI. The CDR3 covers 15 residues. The CDR3 sequence is CASSGGGASRYGYTF. The CDR3 DNA reads as TGTGCCAGCAGTGGAGGGGGCGCTTCAAGATATGGCTACACCTTC.

The CDR3 region has the DNA TGTGCCAGCAGCGCCTCGGGTTTCGAGCAGTACTTC. The encoded protein is CASSASGFEQYF. The chain combines TRBV2 with TRBJ2-7; no clear D gene. Trimming cost V 6 bases and J 6 bases, with 12 bases left between them. The germline CDR1 and CDR2 sequences are SNHLY and FYNNEI. This CDR3 is built from 12 residues.

The rearrangement uses TRBV5-4 and TRBJ2-3; maybe TRBD2 (6 bases). V was shortened by 0 bases and J by 1 base, with 12 bases between the two germline ends. CDR1 SGHNT and CDR2 YYREEE come from the germline V gene (reference sequence). The CDR3 contains 16 residues. The DNA for the CDR3 is TGTGCCAGCAGCTTGGGGGGCGGGACCGGCACAGATACGCAGTATTTT. Protein: CASSLGGGTGTDTQYF.

This clone was counted only a few times. The J gene is TRBJ1-5, the V gene TRBV19, with a possible D match to TRBD1 (5 bases). The CDR3 loop spans 13 amino acids. The germline CDR1 and CDR2 sequences are LNHDA and SQIVND (reference sequence). V was trimmed by 8 bases and J by 0 bases, leaving 8 bases between them. The CDR3 is CASGADSNQPQHF. In DNA form, the CDR3 reads TGTGCCAGTGGGGCAGATAGCAATCAGCCCCAGCATTTT.

The chain recombines TRBV25-1 with TRBJ1-1; TRBD1 matches at 9 bases. The junction had 16 bases not matched to a gene; V was cut back by 4 bases and J by 10 bases. The CDR3 contains 16 residues. Germline loops: CDR1 MGHDK, CDR2 SYGVNS. As DNA, the CDR3 is TGTGCCAGCAGTGGCTCAGGGACAGGGTCCTTTGCCCCAGCTTTCTTT. This translates into CASSGSGTGSFAPAFF.

This clone appeared a few times. V and J are TRBV10-2 and TRBJ2-1; 15 bases agree with TRBD2. Germline loops: CDR1 WSHSY, CDR2 SAAADI. V lost 7 bases to trimming and J lost 15 bases; unmatched junction nucleotides: 10. The CDR3 is 14 residues long. The CDR3 DNA is TGCGCCAGCAAGAGTGGACTAGCGGGAGGGGGGGGGTTCTTC. As protein: CASKSGLAGGGGFF.

The chain uses TRBV9 and TRBJ2-1; TRBD2 matches 8 bases. V was clipped by 1 base and J by 6 bases; unmatched bases: 3. The CDR3 is 14 amino acids. CDR1 is SGDLS and CDR2 is YYNGEE in the germline V gene. The CDR3 DNA sequence: TGTGCCAGCAGCGTAAACCTAGCGGGCAATGAGCAGTTCTTC. Encoded protein: CASSVNLAGNEQFF.

The J gene is TRBJ2-1, the V gene TRBV6-1; 7 nucleotides line up with TRBD2. The CDR3 sequence is 16 residues long. J was trimmed by 5 bases and V by 0 bases; bases with no gene match: 7. Germline CDR1 is MNHNS and CDR2 is SASEGT. The CDR3 nucleotides are TGTGCCAGCAGTGAAGCGCTGAGCGGGGTTAACAATGAGCAGTTCTTC. Amino acids: CASSEALSGVNNEQFF.

The chain recombines TRBV27 with TRBJ2-7, with 11 bases aligning to TRBD1. Unmatched junction bases numbered 5, after V lost 6 bases and J lost 7 bases. Per the germline V gene, CDR1 is MNHEY and CDR2 is SMNVEV (reference sequence). The length of the CDR3 is 13 residues. Here the CDR3 reads CASRDRGLGEQYF. CDR3 DNA: TGTGCCAGCAGGGACAGGGGGCTAGGAGAGCAGTACTTC.

The chain carries TRBV11-3 and TRBJ1-1; D not certain. The CDR3 totals 13 residues. V was pared by 1 base and J by 0 bases, with 3 bases between. Germline V lookup: CDR1 SGHNT, CDR2 YENEEA. The CDR3 region has the DNA TGTGCCAGCAGCTTAGGTATGAACACTGAAGCTTTCTTT. Amino acid sequence: CASSLGMNTEAFF.

This sequence joins TRBV5-4 and TRBJ2-5; 8 bases line up with TRBD1. V lost 1 base and J lost 5; bases outside the gene matches: 4. Germline CDR1 is SGHNT and CDR2 is YYREEE (reference sequence). The CDR3 covers 14 residues. CDR3 sequence (DNA): TGTGCCAGCAGCTTGCAGGGGGCGTGGGAGACCCAGTACTTC. Translating gives CASSLQGAWETQYF.

The genes are TRBV5-6 and TRBJ2-1, with D maybe TRBD1 (6 bases). The ends were cut back, 4 bases at V and 8 bases at J, with 10 bases in the middle. The CDR3 is 12 amino acids. CDR1 and CDR2 (germline): SGHDT, YYEEEE. CDR3 sequence reads: CASSDTGYEQFF. The CDR3 DNA follows: TGTGCCAGCAGCGATACAGGGTATGAGCAGTTCTTC. Supplemented by reference TRBV5-6 and TRBJ2-1, the full variable domain reads DAGVTQSPTHLIKTRGQQVTLRCSPKSGHDTVSWYQQALGQGPQFIFQYYEEEERQRGNFPDRFSGHQFPNYSSELNVNALLLGDSALYLCASSDTGYEQFFGPGTRLTVL.